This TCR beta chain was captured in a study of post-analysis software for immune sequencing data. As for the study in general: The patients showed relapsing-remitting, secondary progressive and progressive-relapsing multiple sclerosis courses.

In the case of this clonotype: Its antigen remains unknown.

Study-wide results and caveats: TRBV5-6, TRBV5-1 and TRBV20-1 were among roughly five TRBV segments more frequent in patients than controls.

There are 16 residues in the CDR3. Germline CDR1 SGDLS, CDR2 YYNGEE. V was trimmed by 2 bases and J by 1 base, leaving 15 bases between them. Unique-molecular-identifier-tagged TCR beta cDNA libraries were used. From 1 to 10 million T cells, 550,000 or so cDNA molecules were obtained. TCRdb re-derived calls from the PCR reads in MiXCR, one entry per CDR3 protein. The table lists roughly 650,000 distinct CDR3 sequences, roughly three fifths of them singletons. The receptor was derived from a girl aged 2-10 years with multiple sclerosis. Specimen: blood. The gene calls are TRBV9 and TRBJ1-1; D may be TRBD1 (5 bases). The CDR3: CASSVGAGSPNTEAFF. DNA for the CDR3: TGTGCCAGCAGCGTTGGGGCGGGCAGTCCGAACACTGAAGCTTTCTTT.